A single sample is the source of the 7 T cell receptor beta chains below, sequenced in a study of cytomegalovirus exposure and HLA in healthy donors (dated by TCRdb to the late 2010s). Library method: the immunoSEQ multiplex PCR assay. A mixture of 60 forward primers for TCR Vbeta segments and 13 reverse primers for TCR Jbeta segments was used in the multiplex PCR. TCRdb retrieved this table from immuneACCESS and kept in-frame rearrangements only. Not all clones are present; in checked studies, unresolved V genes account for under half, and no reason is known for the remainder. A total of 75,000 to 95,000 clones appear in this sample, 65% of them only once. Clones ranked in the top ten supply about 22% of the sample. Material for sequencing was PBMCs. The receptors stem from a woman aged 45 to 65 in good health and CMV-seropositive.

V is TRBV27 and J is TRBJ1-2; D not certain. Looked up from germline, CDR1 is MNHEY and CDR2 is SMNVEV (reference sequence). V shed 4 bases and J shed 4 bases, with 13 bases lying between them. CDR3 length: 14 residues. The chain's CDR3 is CASSSSVPVYGYTF. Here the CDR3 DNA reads TGTGCCAGCAGTTCCTCCGTTCCTGTCTATGGCTACACCTTC.

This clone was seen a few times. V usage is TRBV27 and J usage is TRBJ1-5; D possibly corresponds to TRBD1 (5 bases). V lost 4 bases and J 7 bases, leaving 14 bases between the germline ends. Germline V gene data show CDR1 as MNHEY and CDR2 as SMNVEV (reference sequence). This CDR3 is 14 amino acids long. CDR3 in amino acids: CASSSLGVNQPQHF. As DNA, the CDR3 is TGTGCCAGCAGTTCCTTAGGGGTCAACCAGCCCCAGCATTTT.

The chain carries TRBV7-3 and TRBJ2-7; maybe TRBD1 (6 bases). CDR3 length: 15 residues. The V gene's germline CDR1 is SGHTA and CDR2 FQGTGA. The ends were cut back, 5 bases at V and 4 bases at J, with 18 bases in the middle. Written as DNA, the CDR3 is TGTGCCAGCAGCCCGAGTGGGACACTCGTTTACGAGCAGTACTTC. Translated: CASSPSGTLVYEQYF.

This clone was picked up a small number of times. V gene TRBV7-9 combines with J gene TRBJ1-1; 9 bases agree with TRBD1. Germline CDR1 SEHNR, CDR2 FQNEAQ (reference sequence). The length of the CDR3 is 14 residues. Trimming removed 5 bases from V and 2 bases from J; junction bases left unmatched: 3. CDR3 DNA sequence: TGTGCCAGCAGCGCAACAGGGGGCAACACTGAAGCTTTCTTT. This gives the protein CASSATGGNTEAFF.

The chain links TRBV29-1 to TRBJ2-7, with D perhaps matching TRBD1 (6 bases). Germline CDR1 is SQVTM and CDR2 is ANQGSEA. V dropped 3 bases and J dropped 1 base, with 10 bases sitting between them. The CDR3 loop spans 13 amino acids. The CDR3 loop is CSVEGDKSYEQYF. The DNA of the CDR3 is TGCAGCGTTGAGGGGGACAAATCCTACGAGCAGTACTTC.

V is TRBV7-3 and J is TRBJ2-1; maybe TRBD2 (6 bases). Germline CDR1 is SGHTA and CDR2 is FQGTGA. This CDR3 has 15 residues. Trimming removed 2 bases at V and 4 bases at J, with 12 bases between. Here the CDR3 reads CASSLVGGRYNEQFF. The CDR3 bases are TGTGCCAGCAGCTTAGTGGGGGGTAGGTACAATGAGCAGTTCTTC.

The DNA for the CDR3 is TGTGCCAGCAGTGAGCCGGGACAGGGTTATGAAAAACTGTTTTTT. Translated: CASSEPGQGYEKLFF. V is TRBV25-1 and J is TRBJ1-4, with 9 bases fitting TRBD1. V shed 3 bases, J shed 6 bases, and the junction held 5 bases outside the gene matches. The CDR3 covers 15 residues. The germline V gene has CDR1 MGHDK and CDR2 SYGVNS.